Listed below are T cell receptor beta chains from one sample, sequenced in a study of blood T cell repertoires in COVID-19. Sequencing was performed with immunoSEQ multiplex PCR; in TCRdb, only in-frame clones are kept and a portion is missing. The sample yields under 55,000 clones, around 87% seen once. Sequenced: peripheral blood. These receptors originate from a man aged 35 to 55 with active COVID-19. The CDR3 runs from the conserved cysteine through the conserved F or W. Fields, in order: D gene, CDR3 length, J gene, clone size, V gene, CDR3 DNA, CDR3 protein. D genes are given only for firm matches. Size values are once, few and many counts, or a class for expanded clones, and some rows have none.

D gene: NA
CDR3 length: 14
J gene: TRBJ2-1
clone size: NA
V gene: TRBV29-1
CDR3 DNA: TGCAGCGTTGAAGATGTCCGCGGATACAATGAGCAGTTCTTC
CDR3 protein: CSVEDVRGYNEQFF

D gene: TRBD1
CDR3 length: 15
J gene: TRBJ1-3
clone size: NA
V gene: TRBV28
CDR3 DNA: TGTGCCAGCAGCCCGGACAGGGTGCGCGGAAACACCATATATTTT
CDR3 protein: CASSPDRVRGNTIYF

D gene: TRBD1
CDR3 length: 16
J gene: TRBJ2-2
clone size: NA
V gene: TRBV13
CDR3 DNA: TGTGCCAGCAAATTAGGAGGACAGGGGGCGTTCGGGGAGCTGTTTTTT
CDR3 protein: CASKLGGQGAFGELFF

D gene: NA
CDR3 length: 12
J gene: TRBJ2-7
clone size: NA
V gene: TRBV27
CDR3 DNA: TGTGCCAGCAGTTTAGGAGGGCTCGAGCAGTACTTC
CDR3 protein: CASSLGGLEQYF

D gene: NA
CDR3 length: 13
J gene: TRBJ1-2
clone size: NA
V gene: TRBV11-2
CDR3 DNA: TGTGCCAGCAGCTCGCAGGGTAGGTATGGCTACACCTTC
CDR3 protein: CASSSQGRYGYTF

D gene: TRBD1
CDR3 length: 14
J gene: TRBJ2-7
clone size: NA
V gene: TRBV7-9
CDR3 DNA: TGTGCCAGCAGCTTGGGACAGGGGATCTACGAGCAGTACTTC
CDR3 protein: CASSLGQGIYEQYF

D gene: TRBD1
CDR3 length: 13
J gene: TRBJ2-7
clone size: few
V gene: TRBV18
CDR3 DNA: TGTGCCAGCTCACTTGGACAGGGCGGCGAGCAGTACTTC
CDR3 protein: CASSLGQGGEQYF

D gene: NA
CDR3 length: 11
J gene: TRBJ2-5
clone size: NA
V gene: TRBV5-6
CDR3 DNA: TGTGCCAGCACCCTGGGGGGGACCCAGTACTTC
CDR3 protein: CASTLGGTQYF

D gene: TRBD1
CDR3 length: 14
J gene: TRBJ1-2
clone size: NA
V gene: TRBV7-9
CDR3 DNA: TGTGCCAACAGCCAAACGACAGGGTTGCTTGGCTACACCTTC
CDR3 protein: CANSQTTGLLGYTF

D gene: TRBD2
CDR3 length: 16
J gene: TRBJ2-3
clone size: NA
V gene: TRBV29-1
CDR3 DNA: TGCAGCGTTGAAGATAGGGTAGCGGGAGAAGCAGATACGCAGTATTTT
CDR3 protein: CSVEDRVAGEADTQYF

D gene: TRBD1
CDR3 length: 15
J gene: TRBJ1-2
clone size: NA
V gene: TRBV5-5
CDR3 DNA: TGTGCCAGCAGTAACCAGGGGACAGGGGTGTATGGCTACACCTTC
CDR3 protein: CASSNQGTGVYGYTF

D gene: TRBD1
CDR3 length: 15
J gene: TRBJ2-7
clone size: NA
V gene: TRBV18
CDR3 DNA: TGTGCCAGCTCAGAGACAGGGGCCCCCCCCTACGAGCAGTACTTC
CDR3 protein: CASSETGAPPYEQYF

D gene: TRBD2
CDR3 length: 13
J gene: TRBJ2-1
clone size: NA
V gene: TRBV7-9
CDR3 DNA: TGTGCCAGCAGCTTGGGACTAGCGGTCCTACAGTTCTTC
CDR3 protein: CASSLGLAVLQFF

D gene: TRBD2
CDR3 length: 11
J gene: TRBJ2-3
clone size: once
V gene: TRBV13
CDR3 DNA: TGTGCCAGCAGCCCTGGACTAGTAAAGCCGTTT
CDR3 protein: CASSPGLVKPF

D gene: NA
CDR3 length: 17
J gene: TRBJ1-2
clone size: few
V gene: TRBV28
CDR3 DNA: TGTGCCAGCAGTGTGATACCCGGGACAAAAAGCTACTGGGGCTACACCTTC
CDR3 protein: CASSVIPGTKSYWGYTF

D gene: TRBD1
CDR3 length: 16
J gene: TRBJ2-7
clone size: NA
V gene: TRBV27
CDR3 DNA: TGTGCCAGCAGTCTGGGGACAGGCGGGCTAACCTACGAGCAGTACTTC
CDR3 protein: CASSLGTGGLTYEQYF

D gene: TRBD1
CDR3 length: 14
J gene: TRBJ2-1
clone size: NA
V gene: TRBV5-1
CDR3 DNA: TGCGCCAGCAGTCCTCCAGGGGGCGTAGATGAGCAGTTCTTC
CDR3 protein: CASSPPGGVDEQFF

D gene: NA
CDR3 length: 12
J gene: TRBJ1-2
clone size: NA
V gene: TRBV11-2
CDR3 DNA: TGTGCCAGCAGCTTAGGTCCCGTGGGCTACACCTTC
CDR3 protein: CASSLGPVGYTF

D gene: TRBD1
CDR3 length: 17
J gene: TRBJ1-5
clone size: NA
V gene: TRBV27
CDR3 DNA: TGTGCCAGCAGTCCGTCCCGACAGGGGGCTATCAATCAGCCCCAGCATTTT
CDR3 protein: CASSPSRQGAINQPQHF

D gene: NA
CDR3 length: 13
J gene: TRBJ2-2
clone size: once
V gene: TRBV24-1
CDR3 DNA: TGTGCCACCCTCCACAGTAACACCGGGGAGCTGTTTTTT
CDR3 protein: CATLHSNTGELFF

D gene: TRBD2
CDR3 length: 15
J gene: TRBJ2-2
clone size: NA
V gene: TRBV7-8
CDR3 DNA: TGTGCCAGCAGCTTACGGGCGGGAGTGGCCGGGGAGCTGTTTTTT
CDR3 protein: CASSLRAGVAGELFF

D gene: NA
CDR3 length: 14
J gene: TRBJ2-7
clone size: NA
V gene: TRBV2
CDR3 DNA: TGTGCCAGCAGACAACATGTACTATCCTACGAGCAGTACTTC
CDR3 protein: CASRQHVLSYEQYF

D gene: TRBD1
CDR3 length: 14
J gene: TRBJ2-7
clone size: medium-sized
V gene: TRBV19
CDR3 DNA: TGTGCCAGTAGTATCGACAGGGGACCCTACGAGCAGTACTTC
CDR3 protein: CASSIDRGPYEQYF

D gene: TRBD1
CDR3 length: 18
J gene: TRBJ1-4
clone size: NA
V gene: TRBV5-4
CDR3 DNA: TGTGCCAACCCCTCGGACAGGGGGCCCGAGGCCCGAAATGAAAAACTGTTTTTT
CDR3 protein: CANPSDRGPEARNEKLFF

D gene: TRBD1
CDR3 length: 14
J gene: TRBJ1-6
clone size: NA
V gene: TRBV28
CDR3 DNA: TGTGCCAGCAGTTTACCGGACAGGGGTTCACCCCTCCACTTT
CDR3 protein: CASSLPDRGSPLHF

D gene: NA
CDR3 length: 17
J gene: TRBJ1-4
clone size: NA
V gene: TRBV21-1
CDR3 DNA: TGTGCCAGCAGCAAAGGACAGGAGATGCTCTATTGGGAAAAACTGTTTTTT
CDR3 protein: CASSKGQEMLYWEKLFF

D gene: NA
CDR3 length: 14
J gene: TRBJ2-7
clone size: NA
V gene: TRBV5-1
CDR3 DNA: TGCGCCAGCAGCTATGACAGGCGCTCCTACGAGCAGTACTTC
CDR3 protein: CASSYDRRSYEQYF

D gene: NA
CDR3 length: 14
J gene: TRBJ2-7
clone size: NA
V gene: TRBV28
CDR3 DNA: TGTGCCAGCAATCCACCGGGAGTCACCTACGAGCAGTACTTC
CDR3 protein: CASNPPGVTYEQYF

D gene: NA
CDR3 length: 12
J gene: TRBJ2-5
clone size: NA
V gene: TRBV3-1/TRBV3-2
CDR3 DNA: TGTGCCAGCAGCCAAGAATCGGGGACCCAGTACTTC
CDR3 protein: CASSQESGTQYF

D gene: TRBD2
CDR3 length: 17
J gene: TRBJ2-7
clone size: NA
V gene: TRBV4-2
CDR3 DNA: TGTGCCAGCAGCCAAGATATGGGGCTAGCGGGAGGTCAGGAGCAGTACTTC
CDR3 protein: CASSQDMGLAGGQEQYF

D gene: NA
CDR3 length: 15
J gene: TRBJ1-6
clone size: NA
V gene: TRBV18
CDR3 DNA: TGTGCCAGCTCTCCGAGGACGGAGGAGAATTCACCCCTCCACTTT
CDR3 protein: CASSPRTEENSPLHF

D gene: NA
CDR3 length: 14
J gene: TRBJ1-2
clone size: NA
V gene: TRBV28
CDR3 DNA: TGTGCCAGCACCTCCGGGGGAGGGCTCTATGGCTACACCTTC
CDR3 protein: CASTSGGGLYGYTF

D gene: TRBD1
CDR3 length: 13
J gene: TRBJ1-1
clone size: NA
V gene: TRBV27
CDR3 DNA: TGTGCCAGCAGTCTTCGGACAGGTCGGGGAGCTTTCTTT
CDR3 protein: CASSLRTGRGAFF

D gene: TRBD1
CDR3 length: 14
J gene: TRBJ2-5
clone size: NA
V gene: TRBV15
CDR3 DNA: TGTGCCACCAGCGATCCAGGGGGTCAAGAGACCCAGTACTTC
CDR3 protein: CATSDPGGQETQYF

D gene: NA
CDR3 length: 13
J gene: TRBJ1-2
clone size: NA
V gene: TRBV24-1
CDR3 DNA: TGTGCCACCAGTGATTCGGGGTTCTATGGCTACACCTTC
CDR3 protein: CATSDSGFYGYTF

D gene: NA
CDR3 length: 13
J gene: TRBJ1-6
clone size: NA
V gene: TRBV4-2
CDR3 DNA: TGTGCCAGCAGCCAAGAAGCCGGACTACCCCTCCACTTT
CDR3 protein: CASSQEAGLPLHF

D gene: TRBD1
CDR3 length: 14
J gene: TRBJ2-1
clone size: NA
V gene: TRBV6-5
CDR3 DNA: TGTGCCAGCAGTCGGGACAGCTCCTACAATGAGCAGTTCTTC
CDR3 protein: CASSRDSSYNEQFF

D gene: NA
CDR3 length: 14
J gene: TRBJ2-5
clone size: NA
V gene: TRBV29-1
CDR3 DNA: TGCAGCGTTGATATGGCGGTCGGCGGAGAGACCCAGTACTTC
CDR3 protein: CSVDMAVGGETQYF

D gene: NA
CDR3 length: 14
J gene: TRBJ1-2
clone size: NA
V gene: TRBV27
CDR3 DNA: TGTGCCAGCAGTTCCCTCAGTTTGAACTATGGCTACACCTTC
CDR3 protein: CASSSLSLNYGYTF

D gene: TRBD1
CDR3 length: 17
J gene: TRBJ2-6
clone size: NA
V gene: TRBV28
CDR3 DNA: TGTGCCAGCAGCAAAAGGACAGGTCCCTCTGGGGCCAACGTCCTGACTTTC
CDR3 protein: CASSKRTGPSGANVLTF

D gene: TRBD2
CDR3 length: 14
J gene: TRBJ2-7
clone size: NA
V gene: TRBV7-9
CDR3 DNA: TGTGCCAGCAGCCTATTAGCGGGGGCCTACGAGCAGTACTTC
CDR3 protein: CASSLLAGAYEQYF

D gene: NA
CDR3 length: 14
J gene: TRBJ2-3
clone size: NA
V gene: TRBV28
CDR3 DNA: TGTGCCAGCAGAGGCGGATTGGGCACAGATACGCAGTATTTT
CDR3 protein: CASRGGLGTDTQYF

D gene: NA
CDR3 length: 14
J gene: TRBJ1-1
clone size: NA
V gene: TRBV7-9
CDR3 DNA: TGTGCCAGCAGCTTATTTGAGCAATCCACTGAAGCTTTCTTT
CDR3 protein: CASSLFEQSTEAFF

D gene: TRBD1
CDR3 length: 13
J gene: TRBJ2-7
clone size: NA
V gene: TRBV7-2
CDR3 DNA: TGTGCCAGCAGCTCCAAAACAGGGGTCGAGCAGTACTTC
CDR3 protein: CASSSKTGVEQYF

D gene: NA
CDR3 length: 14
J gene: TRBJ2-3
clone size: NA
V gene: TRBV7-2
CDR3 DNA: TGTGCCAGCAGCTTTTCCAGCGCCACAGATACGCAGTATTTT
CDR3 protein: CASSFSSATDTQYF

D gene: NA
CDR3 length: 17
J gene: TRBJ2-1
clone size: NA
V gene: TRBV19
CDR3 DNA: TGTGCCAGTAGTAAAAACGGCCGACTAGAACCATCAAATGAGCAGTTCTTC
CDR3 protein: CASSKNGRLEPSNEQFF

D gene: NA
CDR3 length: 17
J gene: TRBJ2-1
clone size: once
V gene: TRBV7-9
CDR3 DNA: TGTGCCAGCAGCTTAAAGGGCGCAGGGGGGTTATACAATGAGCAGTTCTTC
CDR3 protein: CASSLKGAGGLYNEQFF

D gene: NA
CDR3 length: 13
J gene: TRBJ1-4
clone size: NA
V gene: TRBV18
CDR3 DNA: TGTGCCAGCTCACCAGGGAGCGGAGAAAAACTGTTTTTT
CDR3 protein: CASSPGSGEKLFF